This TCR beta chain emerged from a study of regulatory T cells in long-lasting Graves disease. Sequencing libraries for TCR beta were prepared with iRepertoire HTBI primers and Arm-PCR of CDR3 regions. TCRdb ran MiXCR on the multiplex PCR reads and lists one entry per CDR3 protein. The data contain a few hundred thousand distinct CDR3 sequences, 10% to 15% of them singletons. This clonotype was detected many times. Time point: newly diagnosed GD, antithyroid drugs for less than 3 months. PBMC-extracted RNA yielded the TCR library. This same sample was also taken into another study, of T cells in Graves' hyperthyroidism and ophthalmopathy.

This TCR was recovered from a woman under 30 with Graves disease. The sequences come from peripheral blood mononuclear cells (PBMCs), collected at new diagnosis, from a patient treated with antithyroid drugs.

In nucleotides, the CDR3 is TGTGCCAGCAGCTTATCCTTCCCGAACACTGAAGCTTTCTTT. Protein product: CASSLSFPNTEAFF. The gene calls are TRBV7-9 and TRBJ1-1; D is undetermined. V dropped 2 bases and J dropped 1 base, with 8 bases sitting between them. CDR3 length: 14 amino acids. The germline gives CDR1 SEHNR, CDR2 FQNEAQ (reference sequence).